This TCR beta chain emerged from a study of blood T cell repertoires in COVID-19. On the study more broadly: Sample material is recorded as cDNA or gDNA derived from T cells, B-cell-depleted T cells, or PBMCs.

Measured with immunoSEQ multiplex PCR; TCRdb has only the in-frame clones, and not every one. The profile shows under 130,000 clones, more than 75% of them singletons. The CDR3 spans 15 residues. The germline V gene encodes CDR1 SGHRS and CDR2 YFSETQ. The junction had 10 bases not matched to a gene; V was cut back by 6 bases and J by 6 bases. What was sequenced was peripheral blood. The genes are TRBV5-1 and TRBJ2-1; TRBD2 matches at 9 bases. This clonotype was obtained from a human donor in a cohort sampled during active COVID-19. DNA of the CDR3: TGCGCCAGCACCCTTGGCGGGGGGGCCGTCAATGAGCAGTTCTTC. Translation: CASTLGGGAVNEQFF.